The TCR beta chain described here comes from a study of metastatic and nonmetastatic thyroid tumors. Findings and limits, study-wide: Significantly greater TCR beta diversity was reportedly found in malignant thyroid tumors than in benign nodules (in blood and tumor).

V lost 2 bases to trimming and J lost 1 base, with 8 bases between them. Looked up from germline, CDR1 is MNHEY and CDR2 is SVGAGI. The CDR3 covers 15 residues. MiXCR re-clonotyped the PCR reads for TCRdb. In the table there are about 40,000 clones, 17% of which are singletons. Many counts were recorded for this clone. Its antigen is not known. No treatment had been given to any patient before thyroid surgery. The sequence came from a female donor with papillary thyroid cancer or a benign thyroid nodule (not recorded which). Some clones in this sample may be carry-over from other donors' samples. The chain is built from TRBV6-5 and TRBJ2-2; D may match TRBD1 or TRBD2 (5 bases each). Sequenced material: tumor tissue. This CDR3 reads CASSYGTLNTGELFF. Here the CDR3 DNA reads TGTGCCAGCAGTTACGGGACCTTGAACACCGGGGAGCTGTTTTTT.